The sample holds a few counts of the clone carrying this T cell receptor (beta chain). Its antigen remains unidentified. This specimen belongs to a study of T cell responses to AZD1222 COVID-19 vaccine. Study-wide points: Following two doses of AZD1222, Spike-specific TCR breadth and depth rose. CD4 TCRs covered the whole spike, strongest at regions 160-218 and 743-854. Seropositive at baseline were only a handful of AZD1222 recipients. Mostly white British, mostly female donors; authors suggested clonal diversity may be underestimated.

Some clones are missing from TCRdb's copy, which holds only in-frame ones; the method was immunoSEQ multiplex PCR. The table has some 150,000 clones, approximately 90% seen once. V was shortened by 1 base and J by 7 bases, with 5 bases between the two germline ends. Germline values: CDR1 LGHDT, CDR2 YNNKEL (reference sequence). This CDR3 spans 11 amino acids. The starting material was peripheral blood, obtained on day 0 of AZD1222 vaccination. The genes are TRBV3-1 (or the pseudogene TRBV3-2) and TRBJ2-7, with D perhaps TRBD2 (5 bases). The source is an adult in good health. CDR3 loop: CASSQAGEQYF. CDR3 nucleotides: TGTGCCAGCAGCCAAGCGGGGGAGCAGTACTTC.